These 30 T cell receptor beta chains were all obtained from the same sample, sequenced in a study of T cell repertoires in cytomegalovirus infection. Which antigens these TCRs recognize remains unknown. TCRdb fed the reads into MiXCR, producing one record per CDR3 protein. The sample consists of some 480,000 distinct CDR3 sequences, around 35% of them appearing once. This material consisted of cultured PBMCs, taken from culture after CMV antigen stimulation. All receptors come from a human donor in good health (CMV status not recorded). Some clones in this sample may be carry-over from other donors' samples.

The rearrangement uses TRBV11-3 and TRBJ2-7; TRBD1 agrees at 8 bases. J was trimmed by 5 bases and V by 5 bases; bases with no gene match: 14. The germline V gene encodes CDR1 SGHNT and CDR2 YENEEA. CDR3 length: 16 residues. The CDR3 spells CASSNGLGTGEDEQYF. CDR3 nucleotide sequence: TGTGCCAGCAGCAACGGGTTGGGGACAGGCGAGGACGAGCAGTACTTC.

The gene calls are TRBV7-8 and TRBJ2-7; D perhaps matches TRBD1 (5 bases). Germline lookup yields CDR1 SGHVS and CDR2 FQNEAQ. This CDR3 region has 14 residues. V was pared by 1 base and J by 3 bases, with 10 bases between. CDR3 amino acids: CASSLEVGHYEQYF. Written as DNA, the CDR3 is TGTGCCAGCAGCTTAGAGGTGGGGCACTACGAGCAGTACTTC.

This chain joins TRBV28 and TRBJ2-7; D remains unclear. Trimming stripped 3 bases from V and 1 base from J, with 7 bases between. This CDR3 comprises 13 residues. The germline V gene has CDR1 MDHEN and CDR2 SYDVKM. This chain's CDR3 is CASSFRPSYEQYF. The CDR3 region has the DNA TGTGCCAGCAGTTTTCGTCCATCCTACGAGCAGTACTTC.

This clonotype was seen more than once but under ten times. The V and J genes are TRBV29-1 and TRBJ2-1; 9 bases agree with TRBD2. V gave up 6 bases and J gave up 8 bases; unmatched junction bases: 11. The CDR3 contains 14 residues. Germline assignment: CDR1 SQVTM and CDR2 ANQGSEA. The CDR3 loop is CSVAIMAGGYEQFF. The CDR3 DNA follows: TGCAGCGTGGCAATTATGGCGGGAGGGTATGAGCAGTTCTTC.

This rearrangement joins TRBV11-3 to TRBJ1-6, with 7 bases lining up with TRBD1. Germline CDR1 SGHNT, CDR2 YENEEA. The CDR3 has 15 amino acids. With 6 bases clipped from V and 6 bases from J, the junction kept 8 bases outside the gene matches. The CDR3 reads CASRTGTAPNSPLHF. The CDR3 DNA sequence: TGTGCCAGCAGAACCGGGACAGCTCCTAATTCACCCCTCCACTTT.

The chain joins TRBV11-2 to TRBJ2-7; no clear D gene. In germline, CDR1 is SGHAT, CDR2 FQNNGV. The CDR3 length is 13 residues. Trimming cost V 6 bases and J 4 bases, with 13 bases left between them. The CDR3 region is CASRGGGFYEQYF. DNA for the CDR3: TGTGCCAGCAGGGGCGGTGGCTTTTACGAGCAGTACTTC.

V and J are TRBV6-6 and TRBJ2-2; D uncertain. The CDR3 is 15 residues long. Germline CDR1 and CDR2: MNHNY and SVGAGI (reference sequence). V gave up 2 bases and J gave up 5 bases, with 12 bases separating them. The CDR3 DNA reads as TGTGCCAGCAGTTACGGCACGATAGGAACCGGGGAGCTGTTTTTT. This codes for CASSYGTIGTGELFF.

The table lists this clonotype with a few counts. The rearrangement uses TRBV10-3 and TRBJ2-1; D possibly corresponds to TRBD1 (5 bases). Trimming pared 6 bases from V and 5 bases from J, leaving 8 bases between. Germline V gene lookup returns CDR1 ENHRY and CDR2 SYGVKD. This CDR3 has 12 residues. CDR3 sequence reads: CAISQTDNEQFF. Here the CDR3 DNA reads TGTGCCATCAGCCAGACAGACAATGAGCAGTTCTTC.

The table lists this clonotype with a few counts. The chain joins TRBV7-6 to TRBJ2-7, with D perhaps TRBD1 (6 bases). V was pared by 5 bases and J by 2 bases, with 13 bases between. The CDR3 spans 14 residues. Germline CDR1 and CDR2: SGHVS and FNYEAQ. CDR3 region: CASSPTEGAYEQYF. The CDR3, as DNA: TGTGCCAGCAGCCCAACAGAGGGGGCCTACGAGCAGTACTTC.

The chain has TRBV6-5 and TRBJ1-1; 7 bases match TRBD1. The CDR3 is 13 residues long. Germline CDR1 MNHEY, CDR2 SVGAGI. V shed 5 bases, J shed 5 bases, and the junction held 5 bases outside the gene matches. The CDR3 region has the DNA TGTGCCAGCAGTGACAGGGAGGCGACTGAAGCTTTCTTT. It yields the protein CASSDREATEAFF.

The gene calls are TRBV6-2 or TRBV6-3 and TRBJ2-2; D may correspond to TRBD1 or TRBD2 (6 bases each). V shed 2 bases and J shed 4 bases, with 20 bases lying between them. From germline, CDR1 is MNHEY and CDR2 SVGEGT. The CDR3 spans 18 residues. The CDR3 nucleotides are TGTGCCAGCAGTTACCTTTTGTCGAGGGGGGCTCTCACCGGGGAGCTGTTTTTT. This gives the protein CASSYLLSRGALTGELFF.

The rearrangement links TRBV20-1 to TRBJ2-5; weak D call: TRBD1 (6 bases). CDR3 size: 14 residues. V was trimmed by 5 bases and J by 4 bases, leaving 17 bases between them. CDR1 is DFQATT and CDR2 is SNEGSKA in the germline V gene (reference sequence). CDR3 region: CSAAVQGLPETQYF. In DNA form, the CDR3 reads TGCAGTGCTGCCGTTCAGGGGCTTCCAGAGACCCAGTACTTC.

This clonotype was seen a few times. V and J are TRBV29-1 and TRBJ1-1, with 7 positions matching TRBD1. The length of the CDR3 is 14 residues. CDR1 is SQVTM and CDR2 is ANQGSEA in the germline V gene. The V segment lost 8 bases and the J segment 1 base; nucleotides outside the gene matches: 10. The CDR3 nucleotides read TGCAGCACGGCGGAGGGACAGCGGAACACTGAAGCTTTCTTT. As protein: CSTAEGQRNTEAFF.

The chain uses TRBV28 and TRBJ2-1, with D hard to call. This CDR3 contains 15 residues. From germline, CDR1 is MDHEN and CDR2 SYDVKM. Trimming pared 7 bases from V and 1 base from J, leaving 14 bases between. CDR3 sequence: CASTISWRSYNEQFF. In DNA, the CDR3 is TGTGCCAGCACGATATCCTGGCGGTCCTACAATGAGCAGTTCTTC. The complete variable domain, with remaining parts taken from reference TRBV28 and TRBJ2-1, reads DVKVTQSSRYLVKRTGEKVFLECVQDMDHENMFWYRQDPGLGLRLIYFSYDVKMKEKGDIPEGYSVSREKKERFSLILESASTNQTSMYLCASTISWRSYNEQFFGPGTRLTVL.

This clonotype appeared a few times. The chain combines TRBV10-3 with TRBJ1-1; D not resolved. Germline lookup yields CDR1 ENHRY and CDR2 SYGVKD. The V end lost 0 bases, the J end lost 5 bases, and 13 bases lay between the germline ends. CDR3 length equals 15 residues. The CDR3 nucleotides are TGTGCCATCAGTGAGTCTGGGTCCCTTGGAACTGAAGCTTTCTTT. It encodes CAISESGSLGTEAFF.

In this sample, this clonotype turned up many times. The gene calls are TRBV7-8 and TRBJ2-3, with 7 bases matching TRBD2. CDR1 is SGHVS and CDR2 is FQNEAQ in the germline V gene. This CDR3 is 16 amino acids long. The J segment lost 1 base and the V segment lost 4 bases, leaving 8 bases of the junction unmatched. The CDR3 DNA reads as TGTGCCAGCAGCTCCCGGCGGCTAGCGGGCACAGATACGCAGTATTTT. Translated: CASSSRRLAGTDTQYF.

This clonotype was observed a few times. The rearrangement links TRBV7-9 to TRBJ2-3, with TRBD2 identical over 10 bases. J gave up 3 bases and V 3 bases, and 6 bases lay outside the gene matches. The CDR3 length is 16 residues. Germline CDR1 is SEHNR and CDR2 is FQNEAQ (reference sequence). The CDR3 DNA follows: TGTGCCAGCAGCTTTTTTCCTAGCGGGAGAACAGATACGCAGTATTTT. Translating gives CASSFFPSGRTDTQYF.

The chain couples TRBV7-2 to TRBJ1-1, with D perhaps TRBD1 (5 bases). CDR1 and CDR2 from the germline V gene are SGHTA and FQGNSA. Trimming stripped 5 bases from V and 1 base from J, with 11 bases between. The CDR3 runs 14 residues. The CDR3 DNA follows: TGTGCCAGCAGCATTCTGGGGACGAACACTGAAGCTTTCTTT. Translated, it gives CASSILGTNTEAFF.

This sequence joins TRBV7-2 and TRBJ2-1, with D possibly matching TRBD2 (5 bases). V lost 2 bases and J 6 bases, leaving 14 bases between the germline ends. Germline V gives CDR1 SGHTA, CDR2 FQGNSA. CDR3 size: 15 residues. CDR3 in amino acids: CASSLYEGVRNEQFF. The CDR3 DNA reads TGTGCCAGCAGCTTATATGAGGGAGTACGCAATGAGCAGTTCTTC. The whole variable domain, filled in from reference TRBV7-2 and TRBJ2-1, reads GAGVSQSPSNKVTEKGKDVELRCDPISGHTALYWYRQSLGQGLEFLIYFQGNSAPDKSGLPSDRFSAERTGGSVSTLTIQRTQQEDSAVYLCASSLYEGVRNEQFFGPGTRLTVL.

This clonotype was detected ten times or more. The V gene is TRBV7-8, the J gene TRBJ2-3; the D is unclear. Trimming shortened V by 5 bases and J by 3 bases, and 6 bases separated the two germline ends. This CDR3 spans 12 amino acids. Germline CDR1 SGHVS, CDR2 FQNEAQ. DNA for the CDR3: TGTGCCAGCAGCCCTGTTACAGATACGCAGTATTTT. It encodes CASSPVTDTQYF.

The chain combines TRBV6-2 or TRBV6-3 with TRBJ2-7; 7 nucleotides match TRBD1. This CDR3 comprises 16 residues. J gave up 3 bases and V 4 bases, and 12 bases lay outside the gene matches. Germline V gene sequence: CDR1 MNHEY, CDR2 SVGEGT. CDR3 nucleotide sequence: TGTGCCAGCAGTTCGACAGGGATGATTACGAACTACGAGCAGTACGTC. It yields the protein CASSSTGMITNYEQYV.

This chain's CDR3 is CASSSWASSGNTIYF. Written as DNA, the CDR3 is TGTGCCAGCAGCTCATGGGCTAGCTCTGGAAACACCATATATTTT. This chain links TRBV7-2 with TRBJ1-3; D is undetermined. The CDR3 sequence is 15 residues long. The germline V and J ends were trimmed by 4 bases and 0 bases, with 10 bases remaining between them. CDR1 and CDR2 from the germline V gene are SGHTA and FQGNSA.

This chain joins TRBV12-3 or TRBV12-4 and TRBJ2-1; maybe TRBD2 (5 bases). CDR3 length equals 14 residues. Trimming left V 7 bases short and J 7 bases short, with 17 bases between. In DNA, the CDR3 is TGTGCCAGCATCCCGCGGGCAGGAAGGAATGAGCAGTTCTTC. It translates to CASIPRAGRNEQFF.

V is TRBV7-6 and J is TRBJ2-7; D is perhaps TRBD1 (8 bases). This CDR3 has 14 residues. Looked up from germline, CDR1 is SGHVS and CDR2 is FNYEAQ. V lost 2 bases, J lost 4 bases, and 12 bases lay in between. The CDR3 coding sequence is TGTGCCAGCAGCTTATCACAGGGGGGGTACGAGCAGTACTTC. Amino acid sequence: CASSLSQGGYEQYF.

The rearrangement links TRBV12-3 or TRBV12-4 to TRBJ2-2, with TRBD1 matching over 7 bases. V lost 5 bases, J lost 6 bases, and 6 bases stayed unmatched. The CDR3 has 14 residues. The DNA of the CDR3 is TGTGCCAGCAGTGCGACAGGGTTTTCCGGGGAGCTGTTTTTT. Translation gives CASSATGFSGELFF.

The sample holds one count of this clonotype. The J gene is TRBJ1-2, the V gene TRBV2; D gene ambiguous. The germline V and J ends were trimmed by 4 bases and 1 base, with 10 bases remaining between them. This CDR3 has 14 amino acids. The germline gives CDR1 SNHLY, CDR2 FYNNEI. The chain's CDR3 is CASSGRQVNYGYTF. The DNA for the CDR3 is TGTGCCAGCAGTGGTCGGCAAGTTAACTATGGCTACACCTTC.

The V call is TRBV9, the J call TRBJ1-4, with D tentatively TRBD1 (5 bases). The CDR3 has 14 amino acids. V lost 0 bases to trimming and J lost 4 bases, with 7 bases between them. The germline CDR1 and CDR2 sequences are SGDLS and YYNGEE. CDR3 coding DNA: TGTGCCAGCAGCGTAGGACAGAGTAATGAAAAACTGTTTTTT. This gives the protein CASSVGQSNEKLFF.

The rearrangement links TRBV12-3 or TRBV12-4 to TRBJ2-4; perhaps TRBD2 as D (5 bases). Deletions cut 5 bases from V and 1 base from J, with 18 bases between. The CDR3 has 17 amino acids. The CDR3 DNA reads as TGTGCCAGCAGTGAAGGGATCTTCTCGGGGGCCAAAAACATTCAGTACTTC. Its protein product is CASSEGIFSGAKNIQYF.

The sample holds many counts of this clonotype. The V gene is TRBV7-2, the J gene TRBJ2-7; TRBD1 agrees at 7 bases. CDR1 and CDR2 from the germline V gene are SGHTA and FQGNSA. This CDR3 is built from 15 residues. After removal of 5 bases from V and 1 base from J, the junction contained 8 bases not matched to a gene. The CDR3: CASSLTGHRSYEQYV. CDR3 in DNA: TGTGCCAGCAGCCTGACAGGGCACCGTTCCTACGAGCAGTACGTC.

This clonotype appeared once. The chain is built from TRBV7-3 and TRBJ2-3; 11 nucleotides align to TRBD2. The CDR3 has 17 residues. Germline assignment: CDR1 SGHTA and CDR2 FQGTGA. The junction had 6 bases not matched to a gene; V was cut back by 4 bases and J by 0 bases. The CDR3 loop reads CASSSGTSGTSTDTQYF. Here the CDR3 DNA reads TGTGCCAGCAGCTCAGGGACTAGCGGTACTAGCACAGATACGCAGTATTTT.